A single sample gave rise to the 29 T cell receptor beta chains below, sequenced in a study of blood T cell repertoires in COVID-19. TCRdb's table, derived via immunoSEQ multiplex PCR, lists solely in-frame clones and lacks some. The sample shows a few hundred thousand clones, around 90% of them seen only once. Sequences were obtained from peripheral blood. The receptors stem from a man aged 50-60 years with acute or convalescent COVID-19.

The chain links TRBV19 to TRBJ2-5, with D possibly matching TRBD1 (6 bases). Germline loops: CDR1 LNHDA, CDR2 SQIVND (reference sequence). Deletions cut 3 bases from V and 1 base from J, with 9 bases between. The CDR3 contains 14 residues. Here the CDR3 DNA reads TGTGCCAGTAGTATCGGCAGGGGCCAAGAGACCCAGTACTTC. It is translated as CASSIGRGQETQYF. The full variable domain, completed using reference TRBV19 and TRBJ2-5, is DGGITQSPKYLFRKEGQNVTLSCEQNLNHDAMYWYRQDPGQGLRLIYYSQIVNDFQKGDIAEGYSVSREKKESFPLTVTSAQKNPTAFYLCASSIGRGQETQYFGPGTRLLVL.

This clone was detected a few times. The CDR3 sequence: CASSPGLNEKLFF. The CDR3 DNA follows: TGTGCCAGCAGCCCAGGTCTTAATGAAAAACTGTTTTTT. V and J are TRBV5-6 and TRBJ1-4; D gene unclear. The CDR3 contains 13 residues. Germline V CDR1 and CDR2: SGHDT, YYEEEE. V shed 4 bases and J shed 4 bases, with 8 bases lying between them.

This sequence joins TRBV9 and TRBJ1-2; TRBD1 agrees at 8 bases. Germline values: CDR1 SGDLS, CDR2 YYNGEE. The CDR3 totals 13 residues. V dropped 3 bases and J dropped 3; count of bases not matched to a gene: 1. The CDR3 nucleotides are TGTGCCAGCAGCGCAGGGGGCGACTATGGCTACACCTTC. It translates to CASSAGGDYGYTF.

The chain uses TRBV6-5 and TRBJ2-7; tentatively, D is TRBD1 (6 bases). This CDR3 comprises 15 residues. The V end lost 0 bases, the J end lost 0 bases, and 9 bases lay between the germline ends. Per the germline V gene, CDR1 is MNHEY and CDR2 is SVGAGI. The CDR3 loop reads CASSYSGAYSYEQYF. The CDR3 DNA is TGTGCCAGCAGTTACTCGGGGGCCTACTCCTACGAGCAGTACTTC.

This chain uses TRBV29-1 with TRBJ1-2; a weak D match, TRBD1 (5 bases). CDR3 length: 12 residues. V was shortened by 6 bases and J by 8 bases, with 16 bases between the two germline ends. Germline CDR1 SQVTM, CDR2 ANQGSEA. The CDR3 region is CSVNGGRYGYTF. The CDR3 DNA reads TGCAGCGTGAACGGGGGACGGTACGGCTACACCTTC. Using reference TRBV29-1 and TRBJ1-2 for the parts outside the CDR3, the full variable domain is SAVISQKPSRDICQRGTSLTIQCQVDSQVTMMFWYRQQPGQSLTLIATANQGSEATYESGFVIDKFPISRPNLTFSTLTVSNMSPEDSSIYLCSVNGGRYGYTFGSGTRLTVV.

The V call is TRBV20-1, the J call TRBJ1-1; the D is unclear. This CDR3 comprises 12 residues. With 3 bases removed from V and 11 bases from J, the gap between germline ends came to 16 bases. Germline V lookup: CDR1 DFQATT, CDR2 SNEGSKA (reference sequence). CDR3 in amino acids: CSASGGRSVAFF. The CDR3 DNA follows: TGCAGTGCTAGTGGTGGGAGGAGCGTGGCTTTCTTT.

The DNA of the CDR3 is TGCAGTGCAGCGACAGGGACCGAAGCTTTCTTT. Protein sequence: CSAATGTEAFF. This rearrangement joins TRBV20-1 to TRBJ1-1; 7 nucleotides match TRBD1. CDR3 size: 11 residues. V gave up 6 bases and J gave up 8 bases; unmatched junction bases: 6. Germline V gives CDR1 DFQATT, CDR2 SNEGSKA (reference sequence).

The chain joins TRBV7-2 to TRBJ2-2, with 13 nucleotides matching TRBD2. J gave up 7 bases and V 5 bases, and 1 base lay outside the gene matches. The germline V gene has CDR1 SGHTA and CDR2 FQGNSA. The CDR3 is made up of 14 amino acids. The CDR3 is CASSGTSGVGELFF. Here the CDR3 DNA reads TGTGCCAGCAGCGGGACTAGCGGGGTCGGGGAGCTGTTTTTT.

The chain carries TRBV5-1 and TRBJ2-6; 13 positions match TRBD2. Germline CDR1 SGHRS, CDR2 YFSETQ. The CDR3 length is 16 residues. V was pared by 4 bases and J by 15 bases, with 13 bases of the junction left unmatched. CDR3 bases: TGCGCCAGCAGCCTAGGACGACTAGCGGGGGGTAGTGGCCTGACTTTC. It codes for CASSLGRLAGGSGLTF.

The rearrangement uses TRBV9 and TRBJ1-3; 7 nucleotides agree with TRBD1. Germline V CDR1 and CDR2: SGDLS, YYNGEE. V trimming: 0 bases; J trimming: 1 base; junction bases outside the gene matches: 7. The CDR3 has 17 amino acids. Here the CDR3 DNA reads TGTGCCAGCAGCGTAGAGGGGCACAGGGGTTCTGGAAACACCATATATTTT. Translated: CASSVEGHRGSGNTIYF.

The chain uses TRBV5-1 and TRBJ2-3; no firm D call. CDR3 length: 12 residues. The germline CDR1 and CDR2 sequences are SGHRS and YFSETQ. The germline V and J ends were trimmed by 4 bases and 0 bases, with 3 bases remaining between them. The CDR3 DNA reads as TGCGCCAGCAGCCCTAGCACAGATACGCAGTATTTT. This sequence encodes CASSPSTDTQYF.

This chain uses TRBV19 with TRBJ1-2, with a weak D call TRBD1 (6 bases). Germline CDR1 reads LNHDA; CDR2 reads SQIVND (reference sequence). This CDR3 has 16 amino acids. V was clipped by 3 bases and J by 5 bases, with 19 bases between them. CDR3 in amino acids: CASSIDVPGQGYGYTF. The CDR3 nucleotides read TGTGCCAGTAGTATTGATGTCCCGGGCCAGGGGTATGGCTACACCTTC.

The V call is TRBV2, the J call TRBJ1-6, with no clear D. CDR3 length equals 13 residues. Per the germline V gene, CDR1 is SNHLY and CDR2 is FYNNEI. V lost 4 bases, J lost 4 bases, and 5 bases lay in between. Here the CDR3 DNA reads TGTGCCAGCAGTGGGAGTTATAATTCACCCCTCCACTTT. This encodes CASSGSYNSPLHF.

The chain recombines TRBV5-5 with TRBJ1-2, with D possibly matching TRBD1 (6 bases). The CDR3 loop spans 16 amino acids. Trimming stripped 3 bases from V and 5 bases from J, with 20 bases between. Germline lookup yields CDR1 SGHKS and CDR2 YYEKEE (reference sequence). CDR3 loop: CASSSHGQTKGYGYTF. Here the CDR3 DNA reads TGTGCCAGCAGCTCCCATGGACAGACAAAGGGGTATGGCTACACCTTC.

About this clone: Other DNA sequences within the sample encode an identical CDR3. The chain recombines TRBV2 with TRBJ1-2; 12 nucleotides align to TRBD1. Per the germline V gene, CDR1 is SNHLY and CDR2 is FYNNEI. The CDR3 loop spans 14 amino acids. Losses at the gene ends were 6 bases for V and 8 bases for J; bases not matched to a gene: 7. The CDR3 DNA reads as TGTGCCAGCAGCCCGGGACAGGGGGCCGGAGGCTACACCTTC. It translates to CASSPGQGAGGYTF. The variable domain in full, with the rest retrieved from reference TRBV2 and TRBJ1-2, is EPEVTQTPSHQVTQMGQEVILRCVPISNHLYFYWYRQILGQKVEFLVSFYNNEISEKSEIFDDQFSVERPDGSNFTLKIRSTKLEDSAMYFCASSPGQGAGGYTFGSGTRLTVV.

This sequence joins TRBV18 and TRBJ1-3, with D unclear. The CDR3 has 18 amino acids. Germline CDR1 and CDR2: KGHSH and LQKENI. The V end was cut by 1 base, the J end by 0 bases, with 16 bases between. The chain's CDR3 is CASSPQPHRYFSGNTIYF. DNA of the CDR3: TGTGCCAGCTCACCACAGCCTCATAGATATTTCTCTGGAAACACCATATATTTT. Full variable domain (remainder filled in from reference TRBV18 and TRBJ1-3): NAGVMQNPRHLVRRRGQEARLRCSPMKGHSHVYWYRQLPEEGLKFMVYLQKENIIDESGMPKERFSAEFPKEGPSILRIQQVVRGDSAAYFCASSPQPHRYFSGNTIYFGEGSWLTVV.

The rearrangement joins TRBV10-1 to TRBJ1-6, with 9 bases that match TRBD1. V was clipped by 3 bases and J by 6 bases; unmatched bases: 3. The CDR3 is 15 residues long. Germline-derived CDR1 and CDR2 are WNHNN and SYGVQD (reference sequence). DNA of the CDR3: TGCGCCAGCAGTGAAAGGACAGGGGCTAATTCACCCCTCCACTTT. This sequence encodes CASSERTGANSPLHF.

In DNA, the CDR3 is TGTGCCAGCAGCGTTACGAAGACAGGGATCCATGAGCAGTTCTTC. Its translation: CASSVTKTGIHEQFF. The chain employs TRBV11-3 and TRBJ2-1, with 7 positions matching TRBD1. Trimming removed 5 bases from V and 8 bases from J; junction bases left unmatched: 12. Per germline, CDR1 SGHNT and CDR2 YENEEA. This CDR3 is 15 amino acids long.

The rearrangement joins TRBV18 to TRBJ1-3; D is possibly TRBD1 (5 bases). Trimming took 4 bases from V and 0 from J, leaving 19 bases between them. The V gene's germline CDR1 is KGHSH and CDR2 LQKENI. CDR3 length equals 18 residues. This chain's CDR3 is CASSQLPTALDSGNTIYF. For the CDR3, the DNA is TGTGCCAGCTCACAGTTACCGACAGCGCTAGACTCTGGAAACACCATATATTTT.

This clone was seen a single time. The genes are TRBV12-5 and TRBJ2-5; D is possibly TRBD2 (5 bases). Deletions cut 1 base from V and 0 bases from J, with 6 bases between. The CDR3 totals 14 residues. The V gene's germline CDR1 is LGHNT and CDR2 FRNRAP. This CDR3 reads CASGLAGNQETQYF. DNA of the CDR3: TGTGCTAGTGGTTTGGCGGGGAACCAAGAGACCCAGTACTTC.

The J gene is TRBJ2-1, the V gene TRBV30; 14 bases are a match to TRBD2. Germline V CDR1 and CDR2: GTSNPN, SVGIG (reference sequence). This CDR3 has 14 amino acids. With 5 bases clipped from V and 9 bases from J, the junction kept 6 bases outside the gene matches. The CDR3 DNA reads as TGTGCCTGGCGACTAGCGGGGGGGGGAGGTGAGCAGTTCTTC. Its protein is CAWRLAGGGGEQFF.

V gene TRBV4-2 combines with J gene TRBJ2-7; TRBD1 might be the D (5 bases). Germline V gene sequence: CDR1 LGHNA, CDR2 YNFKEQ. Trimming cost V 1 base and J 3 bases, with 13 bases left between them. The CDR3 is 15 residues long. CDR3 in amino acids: CASSQVVLGDYEQYF. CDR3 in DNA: TGTGCCAGCAGCCAAGTCGTCTTAGGGGACTACGAGCAGTACTTC.

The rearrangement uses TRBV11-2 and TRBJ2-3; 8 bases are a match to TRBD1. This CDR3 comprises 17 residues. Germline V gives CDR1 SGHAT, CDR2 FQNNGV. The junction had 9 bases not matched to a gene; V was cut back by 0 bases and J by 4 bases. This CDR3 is CASSLDRTGSGADTQYF. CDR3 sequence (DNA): TGTGCCAGCAGCTTAGACAGGACAGGGTCGGGAGCAGATACGCAGTATTTT.

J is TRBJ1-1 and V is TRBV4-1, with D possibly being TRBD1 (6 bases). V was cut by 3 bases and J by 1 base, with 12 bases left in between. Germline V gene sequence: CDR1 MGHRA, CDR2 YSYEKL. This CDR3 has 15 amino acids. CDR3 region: CASSHPGTRNTEAFF. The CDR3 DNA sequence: TGCGCCAGCAGCCACCCCGGGACACGGAACACTGAAGCTTTCTTT.

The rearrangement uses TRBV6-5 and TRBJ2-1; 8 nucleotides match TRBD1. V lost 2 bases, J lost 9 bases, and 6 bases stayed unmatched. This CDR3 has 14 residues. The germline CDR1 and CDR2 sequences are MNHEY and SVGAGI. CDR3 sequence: CASSYLTGGSEQFF. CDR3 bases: TGTGCCAGCAGTTACCTAACAGGGGGAAGTGAGCAGTTCTTC.

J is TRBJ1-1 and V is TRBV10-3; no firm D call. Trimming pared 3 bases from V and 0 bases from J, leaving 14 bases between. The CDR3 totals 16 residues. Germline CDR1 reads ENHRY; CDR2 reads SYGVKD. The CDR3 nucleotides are TGTGCCATCAGTGATGGCCTTCGGGTCATGAACACTGAAGCTTTCTTT. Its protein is CAISDGLRVMNTEAFF.

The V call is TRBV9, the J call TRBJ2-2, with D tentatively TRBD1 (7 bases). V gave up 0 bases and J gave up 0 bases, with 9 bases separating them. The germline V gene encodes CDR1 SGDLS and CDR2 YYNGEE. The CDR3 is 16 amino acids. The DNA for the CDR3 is TGTGCCAGCAGCGTAGCAGGGGGGACGAACACCGGGGAGCTGTTTTTT. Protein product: CASSVAGGTNTGELFF.

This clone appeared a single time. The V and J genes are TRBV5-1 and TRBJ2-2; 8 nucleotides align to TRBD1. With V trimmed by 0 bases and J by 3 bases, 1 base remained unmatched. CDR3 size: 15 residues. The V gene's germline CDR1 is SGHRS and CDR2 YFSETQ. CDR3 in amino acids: CASSLADRDTGELFF. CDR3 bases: TGCGCCAGCAGCTTGGCGGACAGGGACACCGGGGAGCTGTTTTTT.

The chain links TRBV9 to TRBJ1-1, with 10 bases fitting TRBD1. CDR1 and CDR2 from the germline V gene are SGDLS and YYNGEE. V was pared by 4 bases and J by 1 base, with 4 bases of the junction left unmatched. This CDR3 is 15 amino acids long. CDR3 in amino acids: CASSPRTGGNTEAFF. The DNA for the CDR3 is TGTGCCAGCAGCCCTCGGACAGGGGGGAACACTGAAGCTTTCTTT.